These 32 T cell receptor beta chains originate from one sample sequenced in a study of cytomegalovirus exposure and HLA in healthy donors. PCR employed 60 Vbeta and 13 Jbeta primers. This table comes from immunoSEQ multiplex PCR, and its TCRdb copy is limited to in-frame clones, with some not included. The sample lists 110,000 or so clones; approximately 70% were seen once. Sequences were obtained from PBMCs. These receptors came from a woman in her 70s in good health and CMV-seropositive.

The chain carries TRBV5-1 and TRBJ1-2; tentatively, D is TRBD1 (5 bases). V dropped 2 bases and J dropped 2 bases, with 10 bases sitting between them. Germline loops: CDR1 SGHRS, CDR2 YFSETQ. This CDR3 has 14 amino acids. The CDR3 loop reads CASSFGGQNYGYTF. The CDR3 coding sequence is TGCGCCAGCAGCTTTGGTGGACAAAACTATGGCTACACCTTC.

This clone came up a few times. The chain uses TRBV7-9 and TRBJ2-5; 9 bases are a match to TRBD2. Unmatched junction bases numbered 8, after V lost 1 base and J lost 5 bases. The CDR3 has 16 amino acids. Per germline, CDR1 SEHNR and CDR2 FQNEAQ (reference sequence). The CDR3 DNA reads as TGTGCCAGCAGCTTAGAGTTGCGGGGGGGCTTGGAGACCCAGTACTTC. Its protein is CASSLELRGGLETQYF.

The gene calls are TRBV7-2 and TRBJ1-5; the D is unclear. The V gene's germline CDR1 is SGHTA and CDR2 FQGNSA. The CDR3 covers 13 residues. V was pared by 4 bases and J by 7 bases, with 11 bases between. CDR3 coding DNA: TGTGCCAGCAGCTACGGGTTCGGCCAGCCCCAGCATTTT. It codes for CASSYGFGQPQHF.

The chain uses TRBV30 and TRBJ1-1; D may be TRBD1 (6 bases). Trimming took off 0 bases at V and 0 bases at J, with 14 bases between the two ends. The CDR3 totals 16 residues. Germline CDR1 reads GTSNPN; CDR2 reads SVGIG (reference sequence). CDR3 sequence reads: CAWSVGGAGMNTEAFF. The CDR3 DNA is TGTGCCTGGAGTGTGGGGGGGGCAGGGATGAACACTGAAGCTTTCTTT.

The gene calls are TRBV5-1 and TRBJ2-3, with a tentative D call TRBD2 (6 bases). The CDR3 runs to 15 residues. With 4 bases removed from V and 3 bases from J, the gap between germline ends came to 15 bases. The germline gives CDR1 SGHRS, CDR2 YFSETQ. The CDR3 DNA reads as TGCGCCAGCAGCCTGGGACTCCTTGGGACAGATACGCAGTATTTT. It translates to CASSLGLLGTDTQYF.

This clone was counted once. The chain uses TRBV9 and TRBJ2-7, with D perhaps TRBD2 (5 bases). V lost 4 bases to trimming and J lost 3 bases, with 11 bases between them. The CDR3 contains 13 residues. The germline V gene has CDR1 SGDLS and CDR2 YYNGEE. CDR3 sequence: CASSPSGNYEQYF. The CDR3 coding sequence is TGTGCCAGCAGCCCATCCGGGAACTACGAGCAGTACTTC.

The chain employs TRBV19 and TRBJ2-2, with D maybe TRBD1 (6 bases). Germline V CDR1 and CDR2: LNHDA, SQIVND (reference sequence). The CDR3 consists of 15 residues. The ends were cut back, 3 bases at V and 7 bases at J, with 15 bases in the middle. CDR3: CASSIRGLPGGELFF. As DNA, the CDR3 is TGTGCCAGTAGTATCAGGGGTTTACCCGGCGGGGAGCTGTTTTTT. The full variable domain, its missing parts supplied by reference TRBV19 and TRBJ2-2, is DGGITQSPKYLFRKEGQNVTLSCEQNLNHDAMYWYRQDPGQGLRLIYYSQIVNDFQKGDIAEGYSVSREKKESFPLTVTSAQKNPTAFYLCASSIRGLPGGELFFGEGSRLTVL.

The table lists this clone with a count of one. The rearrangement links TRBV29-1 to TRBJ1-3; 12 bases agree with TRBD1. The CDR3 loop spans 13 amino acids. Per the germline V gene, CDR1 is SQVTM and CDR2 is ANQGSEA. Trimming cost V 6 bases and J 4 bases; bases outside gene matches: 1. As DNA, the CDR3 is TGCAGCGTGGGGACAGGGGGCGGAAACACCATATATTTT. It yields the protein CSVGTGGGNTIYF. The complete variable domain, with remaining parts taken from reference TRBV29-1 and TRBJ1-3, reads SAVISQKPSRDICQRGTSLTIQCQVDSQVTMMFWYRQQPGQSLTLIATANQGSEATYESGFVIDKFPISRPNLTFSTLTVSNMSPEDSSIYLCSVGTGGGNTIYFGEGSWLTVV.

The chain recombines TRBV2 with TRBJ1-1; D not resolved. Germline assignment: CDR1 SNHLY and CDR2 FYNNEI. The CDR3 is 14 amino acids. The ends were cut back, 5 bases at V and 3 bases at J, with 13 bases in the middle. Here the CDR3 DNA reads TGTGCCAGCAGTTTCCTTGGAGGTGACACTGAAGCTTTCTTT. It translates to CASSFLGGDTEAFF.

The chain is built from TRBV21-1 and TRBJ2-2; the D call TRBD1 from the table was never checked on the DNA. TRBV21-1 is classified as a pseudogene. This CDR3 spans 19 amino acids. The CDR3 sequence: CASSESTSPDRMNTGELFF. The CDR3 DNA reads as TGTGCCAGCAGCGAATCCACCAGTCCCGACAGGATGAACACCGGGGAGCTGTTTTTT.

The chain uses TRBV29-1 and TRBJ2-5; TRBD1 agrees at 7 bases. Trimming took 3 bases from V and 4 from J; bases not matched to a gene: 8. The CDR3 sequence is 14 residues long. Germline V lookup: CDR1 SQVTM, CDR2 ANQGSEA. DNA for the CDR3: TGCAGCGTTGATGGGACAGCTCTGCGAGAGACCCAGTACTTC. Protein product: CSVDGTALRETQYF.

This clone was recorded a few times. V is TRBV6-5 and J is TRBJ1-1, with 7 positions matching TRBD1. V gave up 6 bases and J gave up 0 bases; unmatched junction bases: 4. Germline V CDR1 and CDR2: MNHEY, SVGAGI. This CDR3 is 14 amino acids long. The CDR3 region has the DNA TGTGCCAGCAGAAAACAGGGGTTGAACACTGAAGCTTTCTTT. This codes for CASRKQGLNTEAFF.

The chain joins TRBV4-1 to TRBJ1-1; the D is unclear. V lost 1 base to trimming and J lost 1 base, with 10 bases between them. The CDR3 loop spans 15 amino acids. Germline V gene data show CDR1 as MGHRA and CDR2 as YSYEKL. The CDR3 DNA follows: TGCGCCAGCAGCCAAGGCGGGGTCAAGAACACTGAAGCTTTCTTT. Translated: CASSQGGVKNTEAFF.

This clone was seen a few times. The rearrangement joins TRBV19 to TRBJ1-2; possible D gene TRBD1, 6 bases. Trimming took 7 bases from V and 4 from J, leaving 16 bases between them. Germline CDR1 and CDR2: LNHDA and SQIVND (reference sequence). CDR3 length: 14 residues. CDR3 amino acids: CASINPQGSYGYTF. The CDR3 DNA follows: TGTGCCAGTATCAACCCCCAGGGGAGCTATGGCTACACCTTC.

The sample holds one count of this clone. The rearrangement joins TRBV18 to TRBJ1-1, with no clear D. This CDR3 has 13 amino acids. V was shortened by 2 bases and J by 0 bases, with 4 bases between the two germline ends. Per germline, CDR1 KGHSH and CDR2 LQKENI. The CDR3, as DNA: TGTGCCAGCTCACCATCCATGAACACTGAAGCTTTCTTT. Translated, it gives CASSPSMNTEAFF.

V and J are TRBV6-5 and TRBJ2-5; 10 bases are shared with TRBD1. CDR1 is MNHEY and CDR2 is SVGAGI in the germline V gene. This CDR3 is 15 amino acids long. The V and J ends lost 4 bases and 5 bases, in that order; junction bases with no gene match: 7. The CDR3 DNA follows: TGTGCCAGCAGTTCAGACAGGGGGCTAAGGGAGACCCAGTACTTC. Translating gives CASSSDRGLRETQYF.

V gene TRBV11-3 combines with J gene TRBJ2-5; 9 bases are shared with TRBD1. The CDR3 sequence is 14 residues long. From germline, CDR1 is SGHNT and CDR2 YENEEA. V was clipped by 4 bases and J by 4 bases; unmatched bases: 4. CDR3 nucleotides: TGTGCCAGCAGCTCGGGACAGGGACGAGAGACCCAGTACTTC. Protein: CASSSGQGRETQYF.

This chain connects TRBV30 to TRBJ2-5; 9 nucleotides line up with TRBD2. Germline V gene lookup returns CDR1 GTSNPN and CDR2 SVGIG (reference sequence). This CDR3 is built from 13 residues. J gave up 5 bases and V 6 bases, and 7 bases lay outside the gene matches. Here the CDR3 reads CACPGLAGETQYF. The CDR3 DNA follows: TGTGCCTGTCCGGGACTAGCAGGGGAGACCCAGTACTTC.

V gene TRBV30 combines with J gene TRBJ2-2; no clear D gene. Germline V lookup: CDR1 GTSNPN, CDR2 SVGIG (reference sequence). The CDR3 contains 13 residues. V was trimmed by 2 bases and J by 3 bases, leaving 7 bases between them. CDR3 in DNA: TGTGCCTGGAGTATACTCGACACCGGGGAGCTGTTTTTT. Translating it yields CAWSILDTGELFF.

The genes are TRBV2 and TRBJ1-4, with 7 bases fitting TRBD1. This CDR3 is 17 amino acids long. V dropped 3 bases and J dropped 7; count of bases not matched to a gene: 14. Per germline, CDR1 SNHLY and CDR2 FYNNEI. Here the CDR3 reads CASSDGWNRGWAEKLFF. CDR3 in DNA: TGTGCCAGCAGTGACGGGTGGAACAGGGGTTGGGCTGAAAAACTGTTTTTT.

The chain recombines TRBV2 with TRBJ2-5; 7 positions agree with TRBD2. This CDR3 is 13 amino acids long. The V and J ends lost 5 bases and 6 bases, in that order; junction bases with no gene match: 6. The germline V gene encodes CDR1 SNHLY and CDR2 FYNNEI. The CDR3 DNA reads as TGTGCCAGCAGTAGCGGACTAGAACAGACCCAGTACTTC. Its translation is CASSSGLEQTQYF.

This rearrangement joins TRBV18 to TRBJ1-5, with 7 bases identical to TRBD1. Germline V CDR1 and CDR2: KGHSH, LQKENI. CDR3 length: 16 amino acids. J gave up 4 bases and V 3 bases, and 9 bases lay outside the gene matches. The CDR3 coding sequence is TGTGCCAGCTCACCCCCGGGACAGTATCCGAATCAGCCCCAGCATTTT. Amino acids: CASSPPGQYPNQPQHF.

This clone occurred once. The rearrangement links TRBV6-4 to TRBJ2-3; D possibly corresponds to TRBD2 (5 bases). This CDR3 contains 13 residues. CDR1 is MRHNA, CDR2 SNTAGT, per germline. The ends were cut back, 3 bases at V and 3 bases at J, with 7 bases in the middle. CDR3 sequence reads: CASSERATDTQYF. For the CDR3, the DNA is TGTGCCAGCAGTGAGAGGGCAACAGATACGCAGTATTTT.

DNA of the CDR3: TGTGCCAGCAGCGCGGACAGGGCTTACAATGAGCAGTTCTTC. Its protein is CASSADRAYNEQFF. The chain is built from TRBV5-4 and TRBJ2-1, with 8 bases matching TRBD1. With V trimmed by 4 bases and J by 4 bases, 4 bases remained unmatched. The CDR3 extends over 14 amino acids. Looked up from germline, CDR1 is SGHNT and CDR2 is YYREEE (reference sequence). The full variable domain, with the rest looked up from reference TRBV5-4 and TRBJ2-1, is ETGVTQSPTHLIKTRGQQVTLRCSSQSGHNTVSWYQQALGQGPQFIFQYYREEENGRGNFPPRFSGLQFPNYSSELNVNALELDDSALYLCASSADRAYNEQFFGPGTRLTVL.

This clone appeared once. The CDR3 spells CASSEDRGLLTGELFF. In DNA form, the CDR3 reads TGTGCCAGCAGTGAAGACAGGGGGCTACTGACCGGGGAGCTGTTTTTT. The chain has TRBV2 and TRBJ2-2; 9 bases align to TRBD1. CDR1 SNHLY and CDR2 FYNNEI come from the germline V gene. CDR3 length: 16 amino acids. Losses at the gene ends were 1 base for V and 5 bases for J; bases not matched to a gene: 5. Together with reference TRBV2 and TRBJ2-2, the CDR3 gives the full variable domain: EPEVTQTPSHQVTQMGQEVILRCVPISNHLYFYWYRQILGQKVEFLVSFYNNEISEKSEIFDDQFSVERPDGSNFTLKIRSTKLEDSAMYFCASSEDRGLLTGELFFGEGSRLTVL.

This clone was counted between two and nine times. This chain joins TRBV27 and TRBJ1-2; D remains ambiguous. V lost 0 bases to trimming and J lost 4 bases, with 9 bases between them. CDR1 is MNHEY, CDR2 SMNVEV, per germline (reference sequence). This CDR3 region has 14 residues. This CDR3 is CASSLSAGLYGYTF. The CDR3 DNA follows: TGTGCCAGCAGTTTATCGGCTGGCCTCTATGGCTACACCTTC.

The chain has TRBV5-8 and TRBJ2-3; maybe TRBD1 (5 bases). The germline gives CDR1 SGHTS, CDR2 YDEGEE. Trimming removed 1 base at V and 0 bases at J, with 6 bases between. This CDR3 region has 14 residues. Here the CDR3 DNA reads TGTGCCAGCAGCTTGACAGGTAGCACAGATACGCAGTATTTT. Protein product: CASSLTGSTDTQYF.

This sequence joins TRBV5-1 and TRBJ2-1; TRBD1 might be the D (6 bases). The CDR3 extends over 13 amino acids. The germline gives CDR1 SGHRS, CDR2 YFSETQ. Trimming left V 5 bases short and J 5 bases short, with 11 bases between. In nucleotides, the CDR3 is TGCGCCAGCAGGGGGACACTCGACAATGAGCAGTTCTTC. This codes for CASRGTLDNEQFF.

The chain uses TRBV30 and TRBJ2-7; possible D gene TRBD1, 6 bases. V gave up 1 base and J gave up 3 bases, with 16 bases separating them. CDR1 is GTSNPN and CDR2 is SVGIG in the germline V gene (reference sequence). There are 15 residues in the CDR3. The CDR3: CAWSARQVGFYEQYF. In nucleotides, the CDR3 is TGTGCCTGGAGTGCCCGACAGGTAGGATTCTACGAGCAGTACTTC.

In DNA, the CDR3 is TGTGCCAGCAGTTTCACCACAGGGGCATCCTACGAGCAGTACTTC. It encodes CASSFTTGASYEQYF. V is TRBV6-6 and J is TRBJ2-7; 7 nucleotides align to TRBD1. The V and J ends lost 4 bases and 1 base, in that order; junction bases with no gene match: 7. CDR3 length: 15 amino acids. Germline CDR1 reads MNHNY; CDR2 reads SVGAGI (reference sequence).

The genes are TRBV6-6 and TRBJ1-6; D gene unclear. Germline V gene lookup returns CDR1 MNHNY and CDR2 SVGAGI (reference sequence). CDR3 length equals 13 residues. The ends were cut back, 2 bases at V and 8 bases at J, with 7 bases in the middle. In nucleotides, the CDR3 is TGTGCCAGCAGTTACGGCGGGGATTCACCCCTCCACTTT. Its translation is CASSYGGDSPLHF.

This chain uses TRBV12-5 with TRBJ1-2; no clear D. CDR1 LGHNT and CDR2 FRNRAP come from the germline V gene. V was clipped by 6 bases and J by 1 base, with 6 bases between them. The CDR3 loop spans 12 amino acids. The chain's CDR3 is CASGVDNYGYTF. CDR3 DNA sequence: TGTGCTAGTGGAGTAGATAACTATGGCTACACCTTC.